In this sample, the clone carrying this T cell receptor (beta chain) turned up once. Donors consisted of healthy bone marrow donors. The sample belongs to a study of cytomegalovirus exposure and HLA in healthy donors. Vbeta (60) and Jbeta (13) primers were used in the PCR. Some clones are missing from TCRdb's copy, which holds only in-frame ones; the method was immunoSEQ multiplex PCR. The table shows some 91,000 clones, with around 60% occurring only once. V was clipped by 5 bases and J by 2 bases, with 12 bases between them. The CDR3 runs 13 residues. CDR1 GTSNPN and CDR2 SVGIG come from the germline V gene (reference sequence).

Sequencing was performed on PBMCs. The sequence came from a human donor in good health. This chain links TRBV30 with TRBJ1-1; D remains ambiguous. This CDR3 reads CAWDLTDNTEAFF. CDR3 sequence (DNA): TGTGCCTGGGACTTGACGGATAACACTGAAGCTTTCTTT.